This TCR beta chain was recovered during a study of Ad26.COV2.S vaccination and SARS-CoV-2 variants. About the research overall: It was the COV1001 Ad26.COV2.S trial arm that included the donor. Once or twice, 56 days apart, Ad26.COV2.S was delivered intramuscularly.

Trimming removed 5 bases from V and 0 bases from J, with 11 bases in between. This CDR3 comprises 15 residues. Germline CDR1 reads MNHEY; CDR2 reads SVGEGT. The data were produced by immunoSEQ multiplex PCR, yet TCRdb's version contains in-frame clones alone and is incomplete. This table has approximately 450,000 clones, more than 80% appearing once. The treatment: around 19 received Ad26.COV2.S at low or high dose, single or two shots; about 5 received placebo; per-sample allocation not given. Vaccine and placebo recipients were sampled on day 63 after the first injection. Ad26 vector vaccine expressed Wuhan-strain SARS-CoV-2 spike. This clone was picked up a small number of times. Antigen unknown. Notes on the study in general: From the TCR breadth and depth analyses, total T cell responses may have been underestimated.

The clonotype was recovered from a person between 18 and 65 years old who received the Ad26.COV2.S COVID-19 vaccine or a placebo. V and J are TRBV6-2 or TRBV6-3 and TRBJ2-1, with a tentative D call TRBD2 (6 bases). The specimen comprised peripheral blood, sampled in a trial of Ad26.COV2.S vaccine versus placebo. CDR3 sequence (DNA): TGTGCCAGCAGTCGGGACGGGAGCTCCTACAATGAGCAGTTCTTC. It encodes CASSRDGSSYNEQFF.